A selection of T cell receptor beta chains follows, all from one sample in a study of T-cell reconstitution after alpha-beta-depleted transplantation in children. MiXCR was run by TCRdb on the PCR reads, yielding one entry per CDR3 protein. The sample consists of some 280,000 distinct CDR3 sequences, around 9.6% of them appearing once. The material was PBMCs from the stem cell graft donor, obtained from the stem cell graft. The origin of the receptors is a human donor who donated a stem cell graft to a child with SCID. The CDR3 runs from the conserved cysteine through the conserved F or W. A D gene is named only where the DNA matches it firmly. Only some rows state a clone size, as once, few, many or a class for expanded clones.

TGTGCCAGCAGTGCCTCCGGGAGACAAGAGACCCAGTACTTC | CASSASGRQETQYF | - | few | TRBJ2-5 | TRBV6-1
TGCAGTGCTAGAAAGACGAACACTGAAGCTTTCTTT | CSARKTNTEAFF | - | many | TRBJ1-1 | TRBV20-1
TGTGCCAGCAGCTTGGTGGGACAGGTGGAAGAGACCCAGTACTTC | CASSLVGQVEETQYF | TRBD1 | - | TRBJ2-5 | TRBV7-9
TGCGCCAGCAGCTTGTTCCCCGAACCGGGACTAGCGGGGACAGATACGCAGTATTTT | CASSLFPEPGLAGTDTQYF | TRBD2 | many | TRBJ2-3 | TRBV5-1
TGTGCCATCAGTGATAACTTCCAAGCCTCCTACGAGCAGTACTTC | CAISDNFQASYEQYF | - | few | TRBJ2-7 | TRBV10-3
TGTGCCAGCAGTTTATTGGGTCAGAGAGCCAAAAACATTCAGTACTTC | CASSLLGQRAKNIQYF | - | - | TRBJ2-4 | TRBV28
TGCGCCAGCAGCTTGGCGGGATTCGACACTGAAGCTTTCTTT | CASSLAGFDTEAFF | - | many | TRBJ1-1 | TRBV5-1
TGTGCCAGCAGTTACTTACCCACAGGGTCCTACGAGCAGTACTTC | CASSYLPTGSYEQYF | - | - | TRBJ2-7 | TRBV6-5
TGTGCCAGCAGCTTTGCGACTAGCTCCGGGGAGCTGTTTTTT | CASSFATSSGELFF | TRBD2 | - | TRBJ2-2 | TRBV7-2
TGTGCCAGCAGTTTAGTGGAGGGGGGACTGCAGTTCTTC | CASSLVEGGLQFF | - | many | TRBJ2-1 | TRBV12-3/TRBV12-4
TGTGCCAGCAGCCAAAAACAGGGGGCTTACAATGAGCAGTTCTTC | CASSQKQGAYNEQFF | TRBD1 | few | TRBJ2-1 | TRBV3-1
TGTGCCACCAGCATCCTAGGGGGTCAGCGGAACACAAACACCGGGGAGCTGTTTTTT | CATSILGGQRNTNTGELFF | - | few | TRBJ2-2 | TRBV15
TGTGCCAGCAGCCCGGGGACAGGGAGAAACTACGAGCAGTACTTC | CASSPGTGRNYEQYF | TRBD1 | - | TRBJ2-7 | TRBV11-2
TGCAGCGTTGACGGGACTGGCTACGAGCAGTACTTC | CSVDGTGYEQYF | - | few | TRBJ2-7 | TRBV29-1
TGCAGTGCCCTCATCGTGGTAAATGGGGATACGCAGTATTTT | CSALIVVNGDTQYF | - | - | TRBJ2-3 | TRBV20-1
TGTGCCAGCAGCTTATCGTGGGTGGGCAATGAGCAGTTCTTC | CASSLSWVGNEQFF | - | many | TRBJ2-1 | TRBV5-6
TGTGCCAGCAGTTCCGGGACAGGTACCTACGAGCAGTACTTC | CASSSGTGTYEQYF | TRBD1 | many | TRBJ2-7 | TRBV5-1
TGCAGTGCTAAGGATCAGGGGGTAAGGGAGCAGTACTTC | CSAKDQGVREQYF | TRBD1 | few | TRBJ2-7 | TRBV20-1
TGCGCCAGCAGCTTGGTCACAGGGGGAGGTACTGAAGCTTTCTTT | CASSLVTGGGTEAFF | TRBD1 | few | TRBJ1-1 | TRBV5-1
TGTGCCACCAGGGCCTTCTACAATGAGCAGTTCTTC | CATRAFYNEQFF | - | many | TRBJ2-1 | TRBV15
TGCGCCAGCAACCTAGGGGGCAACAATCAGCCCCAGCATTTT | CASNLGGNNQPQHF | TRBD1 | few | TRBJ1-5 | TRBV5-1
TGTGCCAGCAGCTCAAGGGGGGGGGCCCGACTGGACACTGAAGCTTTCTTT | CASSSRGGARLDTEAFF | - | - | TRBJ1-1 | TRBV5-5
TGTGCCAGCAGCCGAACCACAGGGGGCTTTTACGAGCAGTACTTC | CASSRTTGGFYEQYF | TRBD1 | few | TRBJ2-7 | TRBV5-6
TGTGCCAGCAGCCCCGGGACAGGATATCAGCCCCAGCATTTT | CASSPGTGYQPQHF | TRBD1 | few | TRBJ1-5 | TRBV3-1
TGTGCCAGCAGCTTAGCCAGCGGGATTACAGATACGCAGTATTTT | CASSLASGITDTQYF | TRBD2 | - | TRBJ2-3 | TRBV7-9
TGTGCCAGCAGCGCCCGGGGGGGGGAAGTGTATGACGAGCAGTACTTC | CASSARGGEVYDEQYF | TRBD2 | - | TRBJ2-7 | TRBV9
TGTGCCAGAAGTTCCGGGACAGGTACTTTGAACACTGAAGCTTTCTTT | CARSSGTGTLNTEAFF | TRBD1 | - | TRBJ1-1 | TRBV12-3/TRBV12-4
TGTGCCAGCAGTCTTGGACAGGGGGCGAAAGATACGCAGTATTTT | CASSLGQGAKDTQYF | TRBD1 | - | TRBJ2-3 | TRBV12-3/TRBV12-4
TGTGCCAGCAGCCCCCAGGGTGCCACTGAAGCTTTCTTT | CASSPQGATEAFF | - | - | TRBJ1-1 | TRBV7-9
TGTGCCAGCAGTACCGGACCGTTCCCTAGCACAGATACGCAGTATTTT | CASSTGPFPSTDTQYF | - | - | TRBJ2-3 | TRBV6-1
TGTGCCAGCAGTTTGGCCTCCTACGAGCAGTACTTC | CASSLASYEQYF | - | many | TRBJ2-7 | TRBV5-6
TGCGCCAGCACCGGGAGCGGGGGGGCCAATGAGCAGTTCTTC | CASTGSGGANEQFF | TRBD2 | few | TRBJ2-1 | TRBV10-2
TGTGCCAGCAGTTCGAGTACAGGGGAGGTTAGAAATCAGCCCCAGCATTTT | CASSSSTGEVRNQPQHF | TRBD1 | - | TRBJ1-5 | TRBV12-3/TRBV12-4
TGTGCCAGCAGCCAAGAGCGAGCGGGGTACGAGCAGTACTTC | CASSQERAGYEQYF | TRBD2 | - | TRBJ2-7 | TRBV4-2
TGTGCCAGCAGTTCCCGGGACTTTCCTATGAACACTGAAGCTTTCTTT | CASSSRDFPMNTEAFF | - | many | TRBJ1-1 | TRBV12-3/TRBV12-4